A single sample is the source of the 16 T cell receptor beta chains below, sequenced in a study of T cells in Graves' hyperthyroidism and ophthalmopathy. Amplification yielded TCR beta CDR3 regions, with RNA transcripts as the source. The HTBI primer set drove a first-round RT-PCR of the TCR CDR3. Via MiXCR, TCRdb re-called the multiplex PCR reads, giving one row per CDR3 protein. Seen here are around 700,000 distinct CDR3 sequences, approximately 40% observed once, and the top ten hold around a third. Sequencing was performed on blood. These receptors came from a woman aged 40 to 50 with Graves' hyperthyroidism.

The chain has TRBV28 and TRBJ1-2; the D gene is possibly TRBD1 (6 bases). CDR1 and CDR2 (germline): MDHEN, SYDVKM. This CDR3 has 14 residues. Trimming shortened V by 2 bases and J by 4 bases, and 11 bases separated the two germline ends. CDR3 sequence: CASSLPGHSYGYTF. For the CDR3, the DNA is TGTGCCAGCAGTTTACCGGGACATTCCTATGGCTACACCTTC.

This clonotype was seen a handful of times. This rearrangement joins TRBV7-2 to TRBJ2-3, with 12 bases identical to TRBD2. The germline V gene has CDR1 SGHTA and CDR2 FQGNSA. This CDR3 is built from 18 residues. V shed 1 base and J 0 bases; nucleotides not matched to a gene: 5. The DNA of the CDR3 is TGTGCCAGCAGCTTAGGGCTAGCGGGGGGGCGTAGCACAGATACGCAGTATTTT. Translating it yields CASSLGLAGGRSTDTQYF.

This chain uses TRBV7-2 with TRBJ1-5; D is unresolved. CDR3 size: 18 residues. V lost 1 base, J lost 0 bases, and 16 bases lay in between. The V gene's germline CDR1 is SGHTA and CDR2 FQGNSA. CDR3 DNA: TGTGCCAGCAGCTTAGAGCGGTTTTTTGGGGATAGCAATCAGCCCCAGCATTTT. Its translation: CASSLERFFGDSNQPQHF.

At least ten counts were recorded for this clonotype. The chain employs TRBV7-9 and TRBJ1-5; the D gene is possibly TRBD1 (6 bases). This CDR3 has 13 residues. The V gene lost 5 bases and the J gene lost 12 bases, with 17 bases spanning the gap. Germline CDR1 and CDR2: SEHNR and FQNEAQ (reference sequence). Written as DNA, the CDR3 is TGTGCCAGCAGCCGATCGCAGGACAGTAACCAGCATTTT. As protein: CASSRSQDSNQHF.

The CDR3 DNA reads as TGTGCCAGCCGACTGGACAGGAACACCGGGGAGCTGTTTTTT. Amino acids: CASRLDRNTGELFF. The genes are TRBV2 and TRBJ2-2; possibly TRBD1 for D (6 bases). Germline lookup yields CDR1 SNHLY and CDR2 FYNNEI. Trimming shortened V by 8 bases and J by 1 base, and 11 bases separated the two germline ends. The CDR3 contains 14 residues.

This clonotype was observed at least ten times. The chain links TRBV10-3 to TRBJ1-1, with D hard to call. Trimming took 4 bases from V and 4 from J, leaving 13 bases between them. This CDR3 region has 14 residues. Per the germline V gene, CDR1 is ENHRY and CDR2 is SYGVKD. CDR3 region: CAISVGRESTEAFF. In DNA form, the CDR3 reads TGTGCCATCAGTGTAGGCCGGGAGAGCACTGAAGCTTTCTTT.

This clonotype was observed once. CDR3 nucleotides: TGCGCCAGCAGTTCCACGGGACAGGGATCCAATGAGCAGTTCTTC. Encoded protein: CASSSTGQGSNEQFF. The chain employs TRBV23-1 and TRBJ2-1; the match to TRBD1 covers 9 bases. TRBV23-1 counts as an open reading frame of uncertain function. The trim removed 5 bases at V and 6 bases at J, leaving 8 bases unmatched. CDR3 length equals 15 residues.

This clonotype was observed a handful of times. The chain uses TRBV6-1 and TRBJ1-2; maybe TRBD1 (5 bases). The V end was cut by 4 bases, the J end by 6 bases, with 15 bases between. Germline V gives CDR1 MNHNS, CDR2 SASEGT. The CDR3 contains 14 residues. CDR3 region: CASSVGGFGDGYTF. In nucleotides, the CDR3 is TGTGCCAGCAGTGTCGGGGGGTTCGGCGATGGCTACACCTTC.

This rearrangement joins TRBV25-1 to TRBJ1-5, with D maybe TRBD1 (6 bases). Between the trimmed V and J ends, which lost 2 bases and 5 bases, there was a span of 10 bases. The CDR3 extends over 14 amino acids. The germline CDR1 and CDR2 sequences are MGHDK and SYGVNS. CDR3 in amino acids: CASSEGGPDQPQHF. The DNA for the CDR3 is TGTGCCAGCAGTGAAGGGGGGCCCGATCAGCCCCAGCATTTT.

A few counts support this clonotype. The J gene is TRBJ1-5, the V gene TRBV6-6; 7 nucleotides line up with TRBD1. The CDR3 contains 14 residues. V lost 5 bases and J lost 6; bases outside the gene matches: 7. Germline V CDR1 and CDR2: MNHNY, SVGAGI (reference sequence). The CDR3: CASSGRQGGQPQHF. The CDR3 DNA follows: TGTGCCAGCAGTGGTCGACAGGGCGGTCAGCCCCAGCATTTT.

This clonotype was counted once. V is TRBV6-5 and J is TRBJ1-3, with D possibly being TRBD1 (5 bases). Germline lookup yields CDR1 MNHEY and CDR2 SVGAGI. Deletions cut 6 bases from V and 6 bases from J, with 15 bases between. This CDR3 spans 14 amino acids. The CDR3 here is CASRLGGSKNTIYF. In DNA form, the CDR3 reads TGTGCCAGCAGACTCGGGGGTAGTAAAAACACCATATATTTT.

The V call is TRBV14, the J call TRBJ1-1; TRBD1 agrees at 9 bases. Per germline, CDR1 SGHDN and CDR2 FVKESK. Trimming at V came to 7 bases and at J to 0 bases, leaving 9 bases not matched to a gene. The CDR3 runs 16 residues. The CDR3 protein is CASKEYGQGMNTEAFF. CDR3 nucleotide sequence: TGTGCCAGCAAAGAATACGGACAGGGGATGAACACTGAAGCTTTCTTT.

The genes are TRBV19 and TRBJ1-5; the match to TRBD1 covers 7 bases. This CDR3 has 16 residues. The V segment lost 4 bases and the J segment 7 bases; nucleotides outside the gene matches: 13. Germline loops: CDR1 LNHDA, CDR2 SQIVND (reference sequence). The CDR3 DNA is TGTGCCAGTAGTACCGATCGACAGGGCTTCTGGCAGCCCCAGCATTTT. Its translation: CASSTDRQGFWQPQHF.

In this sample, this clonotype turned up a few times. V gene TRBV29-1 combines with J gene TRBJ2-6, with 8 positions matching TRBD1. CDR1 is SQVTM and CDR2 is ANQGSEA in the germline V gene. CDR3 size: 16 residues. CDR3 DNA sequence: TGCAGTAAAGGGACAGGCCAAAACTCTGGGGCCAACGTCCTGACTTTC. The encoded protein is CSKGTGQNSGANVLTF.

The table lists this clonotype with many counts. The chain has TRBV7-8 and TRBJ1-1; D is uncertain. In germline, CDR1 is SGHVS, CDR2 FQNEAQ. Trimming removed 6 bases from V and 0 bases from J, with 8 bases in between. The CDR3 extends over 13 amino acids. The CDR3 sequence: CASRNRLNTEAFF. In nucleotides, the CDR3 is TGTGCCAGCAGGAATCGGTTGAACACTGAAGCTTTCTTT. Full variable domain (outside the CDR3, taken from reference TRBV7-8 and TRBJ1-1): GAGVSQSPRYKVAKRGQDVALRCDPISGHVSLFWYQQALGQGPEFLTYFQNEAQLDKSGLPSDRFFAERPEGSVSTLKIQRTQQEDSAVYLCASRNRLNTEAFFGQGTRLTVV.

The chain carries TRBV10-1 and TRBJ2-7; a possible D gene is TRBD1 (6 bases). The DNA end is a closer match to TRBJ2-1, so the J assignment may be wrong. The CDR3 totals 12 residues. Germline V lookup: CDR1 WNHNN, CDR2 SYGVQD (reference sequence). The CDR3 sequence is CASSRTDNEQFF. The CDR3 DNA reads as TGCGCCAGCAGTCGGACAGACAATGAGCAGTTCTTC.